The rows below give T cell receptor beta chains drawn from one sample of a study of blood T cells in healthy people across ages. TCRdb recomputed calls from the 5' RACE reads with MiXCR, one row per CDR3 protein. The table includes around 750,000 distinct CDR3 sequences, about 53% detected once. What was sequenced was blood. The receptors stem from a man of 80 years or more in good health. The conserved cysteine and the conserved F or W are not part of the CDR3 here.

V gene: TRBV7-2
CDR3 protein: ASSLGAGGVETQY

V gene: TRBV20-1
CDR3 protein: SAREGGMGYGYT

V gene: TRBV20-1
CDR3 protein: SARDGTTYPNSPLH

V gene: TRBV27
CDR3 protein: ASQAGRSYNEQF

V gene: TRBV2
CDR3 protein: ASVEWGYSPLH

V gene: TRBV11-2
CDR3 protein: ASSLYGQGPTEAF

V gene: TRBV6-6
CDR3 protein: ASTLAGASYEQY

V gene: TRBV5-6
CDR3 protein: ASSFVGRVKEGRYAY

V gene: TRBV10-2
CDR3 protein: ASSPGTRSGYEQY

V gene: TRBV2
CDR3 protein: ASRFIAGAYNEQF

V gene: TRBV29-1
CDR3 protein: SAGDGLEQY

V gene: TRBV5-1
CDR3 protein: ASSLGPEGYNERF

V gene: TRBV27
CDR3 protein: ASSGRGGPRSNEQF

V gene: TRBV7-2
CDR3 protein: ASSLVQGWIYSEQF

V gene: TRBV3-1
CDR3 protein: ASSQTGGFQETQY

V gene: TRBV15
CDR3 protein: ATSYPAGPQETQY

V gene: TRBV28
CDR3 protein: ASSLLSSGSYEQY

V gene: TRBV15
CDR3 protein: ATSRAGVGTDTQY

V gene: TRBV3-1
CDR3 protein: ASSQGQVASGGYT

V gene: TRBV5-1
CDR3 protein: ASSGTVIKNTQY

V gene: TRBV6-6
CDR3 protein: ASSYGTVRGAEAF

V gene: TRBV19
CDR3 protein: ASRGADYEQY

V gene: TRBV3-1
CDR3 protein: ASSQDLSGEKLF

V gene: TRBV9
CDR3 protein: ASSLRPDGRYAY